The rows below give T cell receptor beta chains drawn from one sample of a study of OX40 agonist ivuxolimab in advanced cancers. Only in-frame clones appear in the TCRdb table, and some are missing; sequencing was by immunoSEQ multiplex PCR. The data hold about 80,000 clones, with 80% to 90% observed a single time. Sequenced here: CD4+ or CD8+ T cells sorted from blood, sampled in a trial of the OX40 agonist ivuxolimab. These receptors were taken from an adult with an advanced solid tumor such as melanoma, head and neck, liver or kidney cancer. The CDR3 runs from the conserved cysteine through the conserved F or W. D genes are given only for firm matches. Not every row has a clone size; where given, it reads once, few, many or a size class.

clone_size: NA
cdr3_length: 13
d_call: TRBD2
j_call: TRBJ2-3
v_call: TRBV7-3
cdr3_nt: TGTGCCACTGGACTAGCGGGCGCAGATACGCAGTATTTT
cdr3_aa: CATGLAGADTQYF

clone_size: NA
cdr3_length: 11
d_call: NA
j_call: TRBJ1-2
v_call: TRBV2
cdr3_nt: TGTGCCAGCAGCCCGCAATATGGCTACACCTTC
cdr3_aa: CASSPQYGYTF

clone_size: NA
cdr3_length: 15
d_call: NA
j_call: TRBJ1-5
v_call: TRBV15
cdr3_nt: TGTGCCACCAGCAGGGGGGGGGATTGGGATCAGCCCCAGCATTTT
cdr3_aa: CATSRGGDWDQPQHF

clone_size: NA
cdr3_length: 17
d_call: TRBD2
j_call: TRBJ2-1
v_call: TRBV5-6
cdr3_nt: TGTGCCAGCAGCTTGGTAGCCGCGGGAGCGCCGGGCAATGAGCAGTTCTTC
cdr3_aa: CASSLVAAGAPGNEQFF

clone_size: once
cdr3_length: 13
d_call: NA
j_call: TRBJ1-1
v_call: TRBV25-1
cdr3_nt: TGTGCCAGCAGTTCCCCGGGTGGGACTGAAGCTTTCTTT
cdr3_aa: CASSSPGGTEAFF

clone_size: NA
cdr3_length: 15
d_call: TRBD2
j_call: TRBJ2-2
v_call: TRBV6-5
cdr3_nt: TGTGCCAGCACTCTACGGGGGGGGCGGACCGGGGAGCTGTTTTTT
cdr3_aa: CASTLRGGRTGELFF

clone_size: NA
cdr3_length: 15
d_call: TRBD1
j_call: TRBJ1-4
v_call: TRBV6-5
cdr3_nt: TGTGCCAGCAGTTATGGACAGGGGGCCGGTGAAAAACTGTTTTTT
cdr3_aa: CASSYGQGAGEKLFF

clone_size: NA
cdr3_length: 15
d_call: TRBD1
j_call: TRBJ1-2
v_call: TRBV5-5
cdr3_nt: TGTGCCAGCAGCTTGGCGTCTAGGGGGCCCTATGGCTACACCTTC
cdr3_aa: CASSLASRGPYGYTF

clone_size: NA
cdr3_length: 16
d_call: NA
j_call: TRBJ1-1
v_call: TRBV28
cdr3_nt: TGTGCCAGCAGTTTTATAGATGGCAGGGGTGGAACTGAAGCTTTCTTT
cdr3_aa: CASSFIDGRGGTEAFF

clone_size: once
cdr3_length: 17
d_call: NA
j_call: TRBJ1-2
v_call: TRBV7-2
cdr3_nt: TGTGCCAGCAGCTTAGAAAGAAACAGGGACGGGGACTATGGCTACACCTTC
cdr3_aa: CASSLERNRDGDYGYTF

clone_size: NA
cdr3_length: 13
d_call: NA
j_call: TRBJ1-2
v_call: TRBV5-5
cdr3_nt: TGTGCCAGCAGCTTCATTCCCAGGGTTGGCTACACCTTC
cdr3_aa: CASSFIPRVGYTF

clone_size: NA
cdr3_length: 16
d_call: TRBD2
j_call: TRBJ2-1
v_call: TRBV14
cdr3_nt: TGTGCCAGCAGCCAAGGTGGAGCGGGGGGGCAGAATGAGCAGTTCTTC
cdr3_aa: CASSQGGAGGQNEQFF

clone_size: once
cdr3_length: 14
d_call: NA
j_call: TRBJ2-2
v_call: TRBV7-2
cdr3_nt: TGTGCCAGCGTTCGAGCGGTAGGCACCGGGGAGCTGTTTTTT
cdr3_aa: CASVRAVGTGELFF

clone_size: NA
cdr3_length: 15
d_call: NA
j_call: TRBJ2-2
v_call: TRBV19
cdr3_nt: TGTGCCAGTAGTATAGCTGGAGCAGGCACCGGGGAGCTGTTTTTT
cdr3_aa: CASSIAGAGTGELFF

clone_size: NA
cdr3_length: 14
d_call: TRBD1
j_call: TRBJ2-7
v_call: TRBV10-3
cdr3_nt: TGTGCCATCAGTGAGAGGGACAGTTCCTACGAGCAGTACTTC
cdr3_aa: CAISERDSSYEQYF

clone_size: NA
cdr3_length: 14
d_call: NA
j_call: TRBJ2-1
v_call: TRBV9
cdr3_nt: TGTGCCAGCAGCGTAGATCCTAGAAAGGATGAGCAGTTCTTC
cdr3_aa: CASSVDPRKDEQFF

clone_size: NA
cdr3_length: 12
d_call: NA
j_call: TRBJ1-2
v_call: TRBV19
cdr3_nt: TGTGCCAGTAGTATTTCAGGGGCCGGCTACACCTTC
cdr3_aa: CASSISGAGYTF

clone_size: NA
cdr3_length: 14
d_call: NA
j_call: TRBJ2-3
v_call: TRBV6-5
cdr3_nt: TGTGCCAGCAGTTACTCTTGGAGCACAGATACGCAGTATTTT
cdr3_aa: CASSYSWSTDTQYF

clone_size: NA
cdr3_length: 18
d_call: NA
j_call: TRBJ1-2
v_call: TRBV5-1
cdr3_nt: TGCGCCAGCAGCTTGCGGGGGACTTTACAATCTGATAACTATGGCTACACCTTC
cdr3_aa: CASSLRGTLQSDNYGYTF

clone_size: NA
cdr3_length: 15
d_call: NA
j_call: TRBJ2-5
v_call: TRBV18
cdr3_nt: TGTGCCAGCTCACCACTTCAGGATCTCGGGGAGACCCAGTACTTC
cdr3_aa: CASSPLQDLGETQYF

clone_size: NA
cdr3_length: 11
d_call: NA
j_call: TRBJ1-2
v_call: TRBV28
cdr3_nt: TGTGCCAGCAGTTCATACTATGGCTACACCTTC
cdr3_aa: CASSSYYGYTF

clone_size: NA
cdr3_length: 16
d_call: NA
j_call: TRBJ1-3
v_call: TRBV6-1
cdr3_nt: TGTGCCAGCAGTGAAAGGCGTAGGGAAGATGGAAACACCATATATTTT
cdr3_aa: CASSERRREDGNTIYF

clone_size: NA
cdr3_length: 16
d_call: TRBD1
j_call: TRBJ1-3
v_call: TRBV5-4
cdr3_nt: TGTGCCAGCAGCTTACGGGACAGGGGGCTTGGAAACACCATATATTTT
cdr3_aa: CASSLRDRGLGNTIYF

clone_size: NA
cdr3_length: 17
d_call: TRBD2
j_call: TRBJ2-1
v_call: TRBV7-2
cdr3_nt: TGTGCCAGCAGCTTAGTCCAGACTAGCGGGAGAGGTTCTGAGCAGTTCTTC
cdr3_aa: CASSLVQTSGRGSEQFF

clone_size: NA
cdr3_length: 16
d_call: TRBD1
j_call: TRBJ1-1
v_call: TRBV19
cdr3_nt: TGTGCCAGTAGCCTCCGGGACAGGGGACAGAACACTGAAGCTTTCTTT
cdr3_aa: CASSLRDRGQNTEAFF

clone_size: NA
cdr3_length: 16
d_call: NA
j_call: TRBJ2-2
v_call: TRBV5-8
cdr3_nt: TGTGCCAGCAGCTTGGCAGGAAACGCGAACACCGGGGAGCTGTTTTTT
cdr3_aa: CASSLAGNANTGELFF

clone_size: NA
cdr3_length: 13
d_call: NA
j_call: TRBJ2-3
v_call: TRBV18
cdr3_nt: TGTGCCAGCTCACGGGCCCGAACAGATACGCAGTATTTT
cdr3_aa: CASSRARTDTQYF

clone_size: NA
cdr3_length: 12
d_call: NA
j_call: TRBJ2-1
v_call: TRBV7-9
cdr3_nt: TGTGCCAGCAGCTTAGATTGGAGGGGGCAGTTCTTC
cdr3_aa: CASSLDWRGQFF

clone_size: once
cdr3_length: 16
d_call: NA
j_call: TRBJ2-2
v_call: TRBV5-6
cdr3_nt: TGTGCCAGCAGCTTGTCACAGAGAGTAATCACCGGGGAGCTGTTTTTT
cdr3_aa: CASSLSQRVITGELFF

clone_size: once
cdr3_length: 15
d_call: TRBD2
j_call: TRBJ2-3
v_call: TRBV6-4
cdr3_nt: TGTGCCAGCAGCGCGAGCGGGGGGGCCATAGATACGCAGTATTTT
cdr3_aa: CASSASGGAIDTQYF

clone_size: NA
cdr3_length: 14
d_call: TRBD1
j_call: TRBJ1-1
v_call: TRBV6-6
cdr3_nt: TGTGCCAGCAGCTTCGGGACAGCCAACACTGAAGCTTTCTTT
cdr3_aa: CASSFGTANTEAFF

clone_size: NA
cdr3_length: 15
d_call: TRBD1
j_call: TRBJ2-3
v_call: TRBV5-6
cdr3_nt: TGTGCCAGCAGCTTGGTGGACAGGGTTCTAGATACGCAGTATTTT
cdr3_aa: CASSLVDRVLDTQYF

clone_size: NA
cdr3_length: 15
d_call: TRBD2
j_call: TRBJ2-1
v_call: TRBV10-3
cdr3_nt: TGTGCCATCAGTGAGTGGGTAGCGGGAGGTAGGGAGCAGTTCTTC
cdr3_aa: CAISEWVAGGREQFF

clone_size: NA
cdr3_length: 11
d_call: NA
j_call: TRBJ2-1
v_call: TRBV11-3
cdr3_nt: TGTGCCAGCAGCTTGGGGGAACAACAGTTCTTC
cdr3_aa: CASSLGEQQFF

clone_size: NA
cdr3_length: 14
d_call: NA
j_call: TRBJ1-1
v_call: TRBV18
cdr3_nt: TGTGCCAGCTCAGCTGGGGGCATGAACACTGAAGCTTTCTTT
cdr3_aa: CASSAGGMNTEAFF

clone_size: NA
cdr3_length: 13
d_call: NA
j_call: TRBJ2-5
v_call: TRBV2
cdr3_nt: TGTGCCAGCAGCTTAAACCCCGGGGAGACCCAGTACTTC
cdr3_aa: CASSLNPGETQYF